These T cell receptor beta chains were read from a single sample in a study of somatic mutations in cytotoxic T cells in rheumatoid arthritis. Sequencing used immunoSEQ multiplex PCR; TCRdb keeps in-frame clones, though not all of them. The sample lists 15,000 to 20,000 clones; roughly 87% were seen once. The specimen was CD8+ T cells sorted from blood. The receptors originated from an adult with rheumatoid arthritis. Both conserved end residues are part of each CDR3. The D gene is left open where the match is weak. The size entry is marked missing in some rows and otherwise reads once, few, many or a size class.

>TRBD2|NA|TRBJ2-7|TRBV14
CASSHTFGGTSGMEQYF
TGTGCCAGCAGCCACACCTTTGGGGGGACTAGCGGGATGGAGCAGTACTTC
>TRBD1|NA|TRBJ1-5|TRBV10-1
CASPSRRGPDQPQHF
TGCGCCAGCCCCTCGAGGAGGGGGCCGGATCAGCCCCAGCATTTT
>TRBD2|NA|TRBJ2-1|TRBV9
CASSVEVAGGLEQFF
TGTGCCAGCAGCGTAGAAGTAGCGGGAGGACTGGAGCAGTTCTTC
>NA|NA|TRBJ1-1|TRBV6-1
CASSTHGVTEAFF
TGTGCCAGCAGTACCCATGGTGTCACTGAAGCTTTCTTT
>NA|NA|TRBJ2-5|TRBV13
CASSSPMHQETQYF
TGTGCCAGCAGCTCCCCAATGCACCAAGAGACCCAGTACTTC
>TRBD1|NA|TRBJ2-5|TRBV4-1
CASSLPSYDRGQETQYF
TGCGCCAGCAGCCTCCCTTCCTATGACAGGGGTCAAGAGACCCAGTACTTC
>TRBD1|NA|TRBJ1-2|TRBV9
CASSVTGGMDYGYTF
TGTGCCAGCAGCGTAACAGGGGGCATGGACTATGGCTACACCTTC
>NA|NA|TRBJ1-2|TRBV7-6
CASSLGGGAMGYYGYTF
TGTGCCAGCAGCTTAGGAGGGGGGGCAATGGGATACTATGGCTACACCTTC
>NA|NA|TRBJ2-5|TRBV5-6
CAIPEESQYF
TGTGCCATCCCAGAGGAGTCCCAGTACTTC
>NA|NA|TRBJ2-3|TRBV30
CAWSVGGGSTDTQYF
TGTGCCTGGAGTGTTGGTGGGGGGAGCACAGATACGCAGTATTTT
>NA|NA|TRBJ1-2|TRBV11-3
CASSLAHNYGYTF
TGTGCCAGCAGCTTAGCCCATAACTATGGCTACACCTTC
>NA|NA|TRBJ2-2|TRBV6-5
CASSYGPGRTGELFF
TGTGCCAGCAGTTACGGTCCGGGTAGGACCGGGGAGCTGTTTTTT
>TRBD1|NA|TRBJ2-4|TRBV5-4
CASSTRDRVRAKNIQYF
TGTGCCAGCAGCACACGAGACAGGGTTCGAGCCAAAAACATTCAGTACTTC
>NA|NA|TRBJ1-2|TRBV2
CASPLGDGYTF
TGTGCCAGCCCCCTCGGAGATGGCTACACCTTC
>NA|NA|TRBJ2-2|TRBV12-5
CASGQAGELFF
TGTGCTAGTGGTCAGGCCGGGGAGCTGTTTTTT
>NA|NA|TRBJ2-3|TRBV7-8
CASSLEASSSTDTQYF
TGTGCCAGCAGCTTAGAAGCTAGTTCTAGCACAGATACGCAGTATTTT
>NA|NA|TRBJ1-5|TRBV21-1
CASPSPQPQHF
TGTGCCAGCCCAAGCCCCCAGCCCCAGCATTTT
>TRBD2|NA|TRBJ2-1|TRBV5-1
CASSRGLAGPNNEQFF
TGCGCCAGCAGCCGCGGACTAGCGGGGCCCAACAATGAGCAGTTCTTC
>NA|NA|TRBJ2-3|TRBV5-8
CASSNRQVWRTDTQYF
TGTGCCAGCAGCAACCGACAGGTTTGGAGGACAGATACGCAGTATTTT
>TRBD1|NA|TRBJ2-7|TRBV5-1
CASSLATGEAREQYF
TGCGCCAGCAGCTTGGCAACAGGGGAAGCTCGGGAGCAGTACTTC
>NA|few|TRBJ2-7|TRBV11-2
CASSFGAAYEQYF
TGTGCCAGCAGCTTTGGCGCCGCCTACGAGCAGTACTTC
>NA|NA|TRBJ2-5|TRBV5-6
CASSLARTQYF
TGTGCCAGCAGCTTGGCTCGGACCCAGTACTTC
>NA|NA|TRBJ1-4|TRBV19
CATWDNWKKLFF
TGTGCCACCTGGGACAATTGGAAAAAACTGTTTTTT
>NA|NA|TRBJ2-7|TRBV19
CASSYGELPYEQYF
TGTGCCAGTAGTTATGGGGAGCTCCCCTACGAGCAGTACTTC
>NA|NA|TRBJ2-3|TRBV5-6
CASSSTGTAGTDTQYF
TGTGCCAGCAGCAGCACCGGGACTGCTGGCACAGATACGCAGTATTTT
>TRBD1|NA|TRBJ1-2|TRBV9
CASSAYRGQHYGYTF
TGTGCCAGCAGTGCCTACAGGGGCCAACACTATGGCTACACCTTC
>NA|NA|TRBJ1-2|TRBV27
CASGPRERDYGYTF
TGTGCCAGCGGCCCCAGGGAGAGGGACTATGGCTACACCTTC
>NA|medium-sized|TRBJ2-7|TRBV7-9
CASSFESAAEQYF
TGTGCCAGCAGCTTCGAATCGGCGGCCGAGCAGTACTTC
>TRBD1|NA|TRBJ2-6|TRBV4-1
CASSPRGSLSGANVLTF
TGCGCCAGCAGCCCCAGGGGGTCGCTCTCTGGGGCCAACGTCCTGACTTTC
>NA|NA|TRBJ2-7|TRBV5-6
CASSLSAGAYEQYF
TGTGCCAGCAGCTTGTCGGCCGGAGCCTACGAGCAGTACTTC
>NA|NA|TRBJ2-1|TRBV11-2
CASSFLRAQGQFF
TGTGCCAGCAGCTTCCTCCGGGCCCAAGGGCAGTTCTTC
>TRBD1|NA|TRBJ2-2|TRBV9
CASSVEQGAVTGELFF
TGTGCCAGCAGCGTAGAACAGGGGGCTGTCACCGGGGAGCTGTTTTTT
>NA|NA|TRBJ1-1|TRBV21-1
CASSDSLSQF
TGTGCCAGCAGTGACAGCCTCAGTCAATTT
>TRBD1|NA|TRBJ1-5|TRBV7-9
CASSLVGTGDQPQHF
TGTGCCAGCAGCTTAGTAGGGACAGGGGATCAGCCCCAGCATTTT
>NA|NA|TRBJ1-2|TRBV10-2
CASSEGQGYGYTF
TGCGCCAGCAGTGAAGGGCAGGGGTATGGCTACACCTTC
>NA|few|TRBJ1-1|TRBV29-1
CSVEDRPNTEAFF
TGCAGCGTTGAGGACAGACCGAACACTGAAGCTTTCTTT
>NA|NA|TRBJ1-2|TRBV4-1
CASSPYSAPYGYTF
TGCGCCAGCAGCCCATACTCAGCTCCTTATGGCTACACCTTC
>NA|NA|TRBJ2-7|TRBV18
CASSPLPRSYEQYF
TGTGCCAGCTCACCACTACCGCGCTCCTACGAGCAGTACTTC
>TRBD1|once|TRBJ1-5|TRBV6-1
CASSPDRGYQPQHF
TGTGCCAGCAGTCCGGACAGGGGATACCAGCCCCAGCATTTT
>NA|NA|TRBJ2-3|TRBV6-4
CASSRKSTDTQYF
TGTGCCAGCAGTCGCAAAAGCACAGATACGCAGTATTTT
>NA|NA|TRBJ1-1|TRBV5-8
CASTLEAGRANTEAFF
TGTGCCAGCACCTTGGAAGCCGGACGTGCGAACACTGAAGCTTTCTTT
>TRBD1|NA|TRBJ1-5|TRBV7-3
CASRMDRAGNQPQHF
TGTGCCAGCAGGATGGACAGGGCAGGAAATCAGCCCCAGCATTTT
>NA|few|TRBJ2-7|TRBV6-1
CATRDTTHEQYF
TGTGCCACCCGGGACACCACCCACGAGCAGTACTTC
>NA|NA|TRBJ1-2|TRBV5-1
CASSLEVGKDGYTF
TGCGCCAGCAGCTTGGAGGTAGGCAAGGATGGCTACACCTTC
>NA|NA|TRBJ2-7|TRBV4-1
CASSQRGSYEQYF
TGCGCCAGCAGCCAGCGGGGTTCCTACGAGCAGTACTTC
>NA|NA|TRBJ2-5|TRBV5-1
CASSPGDRQETQYF
TGCGCCAGCAGCCCGGGGGACAGACAAGAGACCCAGTACTTC